These T cell receptor beta chains were read from a single sample in a study of siplizumab effects on memory and regulatory T cells. Profiling relied on immunoSEQ multiplex PCR, and the TCRdb table lists in-frame clones only, not all of them. This table holds more than 90,000 clones, about 95% found once. The sequenced sample consisted of non-Treg CD4+ T cells sorted from blood. These receptors were taken from a human donor in good health. Each CDR3 is given with its conserved first and last residue. A D gene is named only where the DNA matches it firmly. Clone size appears in some rows only: once, few, many, or a class for an expanded clone.

clone_size	d_call	j_call	cdr3_length	v_call	cdr3_nt	cdr3_aa
.	TRBD2	TRBJ2-5	14	TRBV18	TGTGCCAGCTCACGGACTAGCGGGAAGGAGACCCAGTACTTC	CASSRTSGKETQYF
.	.	TRBJ2-1	14	TRBV28	TGTGCCACCCTTAGTGGAGGGGGGTACAATGAGCAGTTCTTC	CATLSGGGYNEQFF
.	TRBD1	TRBJ2-6	16	TRBV28	TGTGCCAGCAGATTCTCAGACAGGGCTGGGGCCAACGTCCTGACTTTC	CASRFSDRAGANVLTF
.	TRBD1	TRBJ1-6	14	TRBV5-1	TGCGCCAGCAGCTTGGGACAGGGACTATCACCCCTCCACTTT	CASSLGQGLSPLHF
.	.	TRBJ2-7	14	TRBV6-5	TGTGCCAGCTCTCGGGCAGGGGAATCCTACGAGCAGTACTTC	CASSRAGESYEQYF
.	.	TRBJ2-1	16	TRBV28	TGTGCCAGCAGTTCTCCCTTCCGAAGCTCCTACAATGAGCAGTTCTTC	CASSSPFRSSYNEQFF
.	.	TRBJ2-7	14	TRBV5-1	TGCGCCAGCAGTCTGGACGCTGATTCCTACGAGCAGTACTTC	CASSLDADSYEQYF
.	.	TRBJ1-2	14	TRBV19	TGTGCCAGTAGTATAGATACAGGGCCGGGTGGCTACACCTTC	CASSIDTGPGGYTF
.	.	TRBJ2-5	11	TRBV5-1	TGCGCCAGCAGCTTAGACCAGACCCAGTACTTC	CASSLDQTQYF
.	.	TRBJ2-6	13	TRBV30	TGTGCCTGGAGTGGAACCGGGGCCAACGTCCTGACTTTC	CAWSGTGANVLTF
.	.	TRBJ2-2	16	TRBV30	TGTGCCTGGAGACGTGCTTTGGGGGAAAAAACCGGGGAGCTGTTTTTT	CAWRRALGEKTGELFF
.	.	TRBJ1-4	15	TRBV19	TGTGCCAGTAGTCAGACCGACAGTCCTGGGGAAAAACTGTTTTTT	CASSQTDSPGEKLFF
.	TRBD1	TRBJ1-4	12	TRBV4-1	TGCGCCAGCAGCCAAAGGGACAGTAAACTGTTTTTT	CASSQRDSKLFF
once	TRBD1	TRBJ1-2	14	TRBV30	TGTGCCTGGACCCCCGACAGGGGCAACTATGGCTACACCTTC	CAWTPDRGNYGYTF
.	TRBD1	TRBJ1-2	15	TRBV7-9	TGTGCCAGCAGCCCAAGCCTTCCAGGGGGCGATGGCTACACCTTC	CASSPSLPGGDGYTF
once	TRBD2	TRBJ2-1	13	TRBV5-1	TGCGCCAGCAGCGTAGGGACTAGGAATGAGCAGTTCTTC	CASSVGTRNEQFF
.	.	TRBJ2-1	14	TRBV7-2	TGTGCCAGCAGCTTAGTGACAGGACGAAATGAGCAGTTCTTC	CASSLVTGRNEQFF
.	TRBD1	TRBJ1-1	13	TRBV6-5	TGTGCCAGCAGTGAGGACAGGGCCACTGAAGCTTTCTTT	CASSEDRATEAFF
.	.	TRBJ1-1	15	TRBV7-3	TGTGCCAGCAGCTCATCAGGGAGGTTCCCTTCTGAAGCTTTCTTT	CASSSSGRFPSEAFF
.	.	TRBJ2-5	12	TRBV30	TGTGCCTGGAGTGTATTGGTAGAGACCCAGTACTTC	CAWSVLVETQYF
.	.	TRBJ2-7	14	TRBV6-5	TGTGCCAGCAGTTACTTAAGCGGTAACTACGAGCAGTACTTC	CASSYLSGNYEQYF
.	.	TRBJ2-7	16	TRBV19	TGTGCCAGTAGTACGATTGCCGGGGTAAACGTGAACGAGCAGTACTTC	CASSTIAGVNVNEQYF
.	.	TRBJ1-3	14	TRBV19	TGTGCCAGTAGTATTTCCAGCTCTGGAAACACCATATATTTT	CASSISSSGNTIYF
once	TRBD2	TRBJ2-1	12	TRBV28	TGTGCCAGCACTTATAGCGGGAGGAAGCAGTTCTTC	CASTYSGRKQFF
.	TRBD2	TRBJ2-6	16	TRBV14	TGTGCCAGCAGCCTACTAGCGGGATATGGGGCCAACGTCCTGACTTTC	CASSLLAGYGANVLTF
.	TRBD2	TRBJ2-1	18	TRBV5-5	TGTGCCAGCAGCTTGTCCTCCACCCTAGCGGGCACCTACAATGAGCAGTTCTTC	CASSLSSTLAGTYNEQFF
.	.	TRBJ2-1	18	TRBV11-2	TGTGCCAGCAGCTTATTCTCCCCGGGAAGGCAATGGAGCAATGAGCAGTTCTTC	CASSLFSPGRQWSNEQFF
.	TRBD2	TRBJ2-1	15	TRBV5-1	TGCGCCAGCAGCCCGGGACTAGCGGGAGTTAGTGAGCAGTTCTTC	CASSPGLAGVSEQFF
.	.	TRBJ2-2	16	TRBV9	TGTGCCAGCAGCGAGCAGGGCCAATCATTGCGGGGGGAGCTGTTTTTT	CASSEQGQSLRGELFF
.	TRBD1	TRBJ2-7	15	TRBV28	TGTGCCAGCAAACGAACCGGGACAGGGGCTCGGGAGCAGTACTTC	CASKRTGTGAREQYF
.	.	TRBJ2-3	15	TRBV5-6	TGTGCCAGCAGCTTGGTGCGGGGCGTAGGAGATACGCAGTATTTT	CASSLVRGVGDTQYF
.	.	TRBJ2-2	16	TRBV21-1	TGTGCCAGCAGCCCCAGCGGGGCAGGGTCTTCCGGGGAGCTGTTTTTT	CASSPSGAGSSGELFF